A selection of T cell receptor beta chains follows, all from one sample in a study of T cell responses to AZD1222 COVID-19 vaccine. Measured with immunoSEQ multiplex PCR; TCRdb has only the in-frame clones, and not every one. This table holds about 140,000 clones, 80% to 90% found once. The sequencing here drew on peripheral blood, taken on day 0 of AZD1222 vaccination. These receptors came from an adult in good health. Each CDR3 is given with its conserved first and last residue. The order of the fields is clone size, V gene, D gene, J gene, CDR3 length, CDR3 protein, CDR3 DNA. The D gene is left open where the match is weak. The size entry is marked missing in some rows and otherwise reads once, few, many or a size class.

>.|TRBV5-1|TRBD2|TRBJ2-7|16
CASSLGIGRWAGEQYF
TGCGCCAGCAGCCTCGGAATCGGGAGGTGGGCTGGTGAGCAGTACTTC
>.|TRBV7-8|.|TRBJ2-3|15
CASSLGPGSTDTQYF
TGTGCCAGCAGCTTAGGGCCGGGGAGTACAGATACGCAGTATTTT
>.|TRBV7-2|.|TRBJ2-2|15
CASSTGLRRTGELFF
TGTGCCAGCAGCACTGGACTGAGGCGGACCGGGGAGCTGTTTTTT
>.|TRBV18|.|TRBJ2-2|15
CASSPAISNTGELFF
TGTGCCAGCTCACCGGCGATATCGAACACCGGGGAGCTGTTTTTT
>.|TRBV4-2|.|TRBJ2-3|14
CASSQGSSGDTQYF
TGTGCCAGCAGCCAAGGGTCCAGCGGCGATACGCAGTATTTT
>.|TRBV2|.|TRBJ1-5|15
CASSREGGRRQPQHF
TGTGCCAGCTCCCGGGAGGGGGGAAGACGTCAGCCCCAGCATTTT
>.|TRBV6-6|.|TRBJ1-1|13
CASSYRKGTEAFF
TGTGCCAGCAGTTACCGGAAGGGCACTGAAGCTTTCTTT
>.|TRBV4-1|TRBD2|TRBJ2-7|16
CASSQLLAGGSLEQYF
TGCGCCAGCAGCCAGCTACTAGCGGGAGGGTCTCTCGAGCAGTACTTC
>.|TRBV6-6|.|TRBJ1-6|14
CASSYQAGRWALHF
TGTGCCAGCAGTTACCAGGCGGGCCGCTGGGCCCTCCACTTT
>.|TRBV2|.|TRBJ1-6|15
CASSKEWGLNSPLHF
TGTGCCAGCAGCAAAGAGTGGGGTCTAAATTCACCCCTCCACTTT
>once|TRBV9|.|TRBJ2-7|14
CASSVSGHSYEQYF
TGTGCCAGCAGCGTATCGGGGCACTCCTACGAGCAGTACTTC
>.|TRBV28|.|TRBJ2-1|17
CASSLHQGGNAYNEQFF
TGTGCCAGCAGTCTCCATCAGGGCGGGAATGCCTACAATGAGCAGTTCTTC
>.|TRBV15|.|TRBJ2-2|17
CATSRGRPVRTTGELFF
TGTGCCACCAGCAGAGGAAGACCCGTTAGGACGACCGGGGAGCTGTTTTTT
>.|TRBV5-1|TRBD1|TRBJ1-2|17
CASSLFVTGGKRYGYTF
TGCGCCAGCAGCTTGTTTGTAACAGGGGGAAAACGCTATGGCTACACCTTC
>.|TRBV6-2/TRBV6-3|TRBD2|TRBJ2-7|18
CASSYSTSGLDISYEQYF
TGTGCCAGCAGTTACTCGACTAGCGGGCTTGATATCTCCTACGAGCAGTACTTC
>.|TRBV5-5|.|TRBJ1-6|14
CASSLDRPNSSLHF
TGTGCCAGCAGCTTGGACAGACCCAATTCATCCCTCCACTTT
>.|TRBV18|.|TRBJ2-5|14
CASSPLGGAETQYF
TGTGCCAGCTCACCACTGGGCGGGGCGGAGACCCAGTACTTC
>.|TRBV27|.|TRBJ1-2|13
CASSLSGTYGYTF
TGTGCCAGCAGTTTAAGCGGCACCTATGGCTACACCTTC
>.|TRBV5-5|.|TRBJ2-5|14
CASSPMLASETQYF
TGTGCCAGCAGCCCTATGCTGGCCTCGGAGACCCAGTACTTC
>.|TRBV20-1|.|TRBJ2-1|13
CSASEGVHNEQFF
TGCAGTGCTAGTGAGGGGGTTCACAATGAGCAGTTCTTC
>.|TRBV24-1|.|TRBJ2-2|16
CATSGGQTLGTGELFF
TGTGCCACCAGTGGCGGTCAGACCCTTGGCACCGGGGAGCTGTTTTTT
>.|TRBV7-8|.|TRBJ2-5|11
CASSSRGTQYF
TGTGCCAGCAGCTCTCGGGGGACCCAGTACTTC
>few|TRBV13|.|TRBJ2-5|15
CASSLWKGVKETQYF
TGTGCCAGCAGCTTATGGAAAGGAGTTAAAGAGACCCAGTACTTC
>once|TRBV4-1|TRBD1|TRBJ1-6|16
CASSQERQGHNSPLHF
TGCGCCAGCAGCCAAGAACGACAGGGCCACAATTCACCCCTCCACTTT
>.|TRBV7-2|.|TRBJ1-4|14
CASSLWGPNEKLFF
TGTGCCAGCAGCTTATGGGGCCCCAATGAAAAACTGTTTTTT
>few|TRBV29-1|TRBD1|TRBJ2-2|15
CSVEGLGQGTGELFF
TGCAGCGTTGAAGGGCTGGGACAGGGGACCGGGGAGCTGTTTTTT
>few|TRBV7-2|.|TRBJ2-1|17
CASSPQMPGATYNEQFF
TGTGCCAGCAGCCCACAAATGCCGGGGGCAACCTACAATGAGCAGTTCTTC
>.|TRBV30|.|TRBJ2-2|13
CAWSVGGTGELFF
TGTGCCTGGAGTGTTGGGGGAACCGGGGAGCTGTTTTTT
>.|TRBV27|.|TRBJ1-5|15
CASSPDPLGNQPQHF
TGTGCCAGCAGTCCGGACCCGCTGGGCAATCAGCCCCAGCATTTT
>.|TRBV5-4|.|TRBJ1-6|12
CASTLGGSPLHF
TGTGCCAGCACCCTAGGGGGATCACCCCTCCACTTT
>.|TRBV9|.|TRBJ2-3|14
CASSVGLDSDTQYF
TGTGCCAGCAGCGTAGGGCTGGACTCCGATACGCAGTATTTT
>.|TRBV2|.|TRBJ2-6|15
CASSDHPSGANVLTF
TGTGCCAGCAGTGATCACCCTTCTGGGGCCAACGTCCTGACTTTC
>.|TRBV19|.|TRBJ2-4|16
CASSIAYSVGLDIQYF
TGTGCCAGTAGTATAGCCTACAGCGTCGGGTTGGACATTCAGTACTTC
>.|TRBV28|TRBD2|TRBJ2-7|15
CASSSPLAGGGEQYF
TGTGCCAGCAGTTCGCCCCTCGCGGGGGGGGGCGAGCAGTACTTC
>.|TRBV2|TRBD1|TRBJ2-7|14
CASSRGTGAYEQYF
TGTGCCAGCAGTCGCGGGACAGGAGCCTACGAGCAGTACTTC
>.|TRBV5-1|TRBD2|TRBJ2-5|16
CASSLGGSGGPETQYF
TGCGCCAGCAGCTTGGGAGGTAGCGGGGGCCCAGAGACCCAGTACTTC
>.|TRBV19|.|TRBJ2-6|17
CASSMVALVSGANVLTF
TGTGCCAGTAGTATGGTCGCTCTAGTGTCTGGGGCCAACGTCCTGACTTTC
>once|TRBV28|TRBD2|TRBJ2-5|18
CASSLPRGLAGLQETQYF
TGTGCCAGCAGTTTACCCCGGGGACTAGCGGGTTTACAAGAGACCCAGTACTTC
>.|TRBV7-2|TRBD2|TRBJ2-7|16
CASSLTSSGTTYEQYF
TGTGCCAGCAGCCTCACTTCTAGCGGAACCACCTACGAGCAGTACTTC
>.|TRBV6-5|.|TRBJ1-5|15
CASSYSGLSRSPQHF
TGTGCCAGCAGTTACTCCGGGCTCAGTAGGTCGCCCCAGCATTTT
>.|TRBV7-3|.|TRBJ2-1|14
CASSPRGGNVEQFF
TGTGCCAGCAGCCCTAGGGGCGGGAACGTTGAGCAGTTCTTC
>.|TRBV11-3|.|TRBJ2-1|13
CASSSNIGNEQFF
TGTGCCAGCAGCTCCAACATCGGGAATGAGCAGTTCTTC
>.|TRBV27|.|TRBJ2-2|15
CASSPGPGLWGELFF
TGTGCCAGCAGCCCCGGCCCGGGTCTATGGGGGGAGCTGTTTTTT
>.|TRBV11-3|.|TRBJ1-1|17
CASSYIVSELMNTEAFF
TGTGCCAGCAGCTATATTGTAAGTGAACTGATGAACACTGAAGCTTTCTTT
>.|TRBV6-2/TRBV6-3|TRBD1|TRBJ1-5|19
CASSYSGTVGPHSNQPQHF
TGTGCCAGCAGTTATTCCGGGACAGTCGGCCCTCATAGCAATCAGCCCCAGCATTTT
>.|TRBV13|.|TRBJ2-7|16
CASSLSNMRSPYEQYF
TGTGCCAGCAGCTTATCCAATATGAGATCCCCCTACGAGCAGTACTTC
>.|TRBV14|TRBD2|TRBJ2-1|13
CASSQGLAGREFF
TGTGCCAGCAGCCAAGGACTAGCGGGAAGGGAGTTCTTC
>.|TRBV6-6|.|TRBJ1-5|11
CASTRGNLWHF
TGTGCCAGTACACGAGGGAACCTCTGGCATTTT
>.|TRBV6-5|.|TRBJ1-2|16
CASSYRGDGANYGYTF
TGTGCCAGCAGTTATAGGGGGGATGGAGCTAACTATGGCTACACCTTC
>.|TRBV5-1|.|TRBJ2-7|13
CASSLGVVSEQYF
TGCGCCAGCAGCTTGGGAGTCGTCTCCGAGCAGTACTTC